Listed below are T cell receptor beta chains from one sample, sequenced in a study of response to subunit inactivated influenza vaccine. MiXCR was run by TCRdb on the RT-PCR reads, yielding one entry per CDR3 protein. The top ten clones hold 9.5% to 15% of a sample with about 480,000 distinct CDR3 sequences, about 10% of them seen once. This material consisted of PBMCs from blood, taken about 40 days after vaccination. These receptors were collected from a middle-aged man who received an inactivated influenza vaccine. CDR3s include the opening cysteine and the closing phenylalanine or tryptophan. The D gene is left open where the match is weak. Only some rows state a clone size, as once, few, many or a class for expanded clones.

J	D	V	size	DNA	CDR3
TRBJ2-5	.	TRBV20-1	many	TGCAGTGCCACCACAGGGAGAGAGACCCAGTACTTC	CSATTGRETQYF
TRBJ1-2	.	TRBV29-1	.	TGCAGCGTTGAAGAAGTGTCCGGAAGCGGCTACACCTTC	CSVEEVSGSGYTF
TRBJ2-1	TRBD2	TRBV9	few	TGTGCCAGCAGCGTAGAAGCTAGCGGGTATTACAATGAGCAGTTCTTC	CASSVEASGYYNEQFF
TRBJ2-7	TRBD1	TRBV6-1	many	TGTGCCAGCAGCCGGACAGGGGGAAGCTCCTACGAGCAGTACTTC	CASSRTGGSSYEQYF
TRBJ2-2	.	TRBV12-3/TRBV12-4	many	TGTGCCAGCAGCCGACCCGGGGAGCTGTTTTTT	CASSRPGELFF
TRBJ2-7	.	TRBV20-1	many	TGCAGTGCCACCAGGACAACCTACGAGCAGTACTTC	CSATRTTYEQYF
TRBJ2-7	TRBD2	TRBV5-1	few	TGCGCCAGCAGCTTGCTGCGGGGGGACTCCTACGAGCAGTACTTC	CASSLLRGDSYEQYF
TRBJ2-5	TRBD1	TRBV12-3/TRBV12-4	few	TGTGCCAGCAGTCGAAACAGGGGCCGAGAGACCCAGTACTTC	CASSRNRGRETQYF
TRBJ2-5	.	TRBV12-3/TRBV12-4	many	TGTGCCAGCAGTTGGGGCTTGGAGACCCAGTACTTC	CASSWGLETQYF
TRBJ1-5	.	TRBV6-1	few	TGTGCCAGCAGCCGCTCGGGGGGAGGCAATCAGCCCCAGCATTTT	CASSRSGGGNQPQHF
TRBJ1-6	TRBD1	TRBV5-5	.	TGTGCCAGCAGCATTGAACCCGGGACAGTTAATTCACCCCTCCACTTT	CASSIEPGTVNSPLHF
TRBJ2-3	TRBD2	TRBV20-1	many	TGCAGTGCTGTTAGCGGGGGCACAGATACGCAGTATTTT	CSAVSGGTDTQYF
TRBJ2-1	TRBD2	TRBV20-1	few	TGCAGTGAGCAAACGCTAGCGGGGGTGGATGAGCAGTTCTTC	CSEQTLAGVDEQFF
TRBJ2-2	.	TRBV12-3/TRBV12-4	.	TGTGCCAGCAGACGGGAGTTCACGGGTCCCGGGGAGCTGTTTTTT	CASRREFTGPGELFF
TRBJ1-1	.	TRBV7-9	.	TGTGCCAGCAGCTTACCAGGAAAAGCTTTCTTT	CASSLPGKAFF
TRBJ1-3	.	TRBV20-1	few	TGCAGTGCTAGAGACAGGGGCAACTCTGGAAACACCATATATTTT	CSARDRGNSGNTIYF
TRBJ2-1	.	TRBV28	few	TGTGCCAGCAGAACCACACTAGCTAGCTCCTACAATGAGCAGTTCTTC	CASRTTLASSYNEQFF
TRBJ2-7	TRBD2	TRBV5-5	.	TGTGCCAGCAGCTTAAGCGGGGGGGCCCCCTACGAGCAGTACTTC	CASSLSGGAPYEQYF
TRBJ2-1	.	TRBV18	.	TGTGCCAGCTCACCGACCATGAGCTCCTACAATGAGCAGTTCTTC	CASSPTMSSYNEQFF
TRBJ2-1	.	TRBV24-1	.	TGTGCCACCAGTGATTTGCAAACAGGGAAGGATGAGCAGTTCTTC	CATSDLQTGKDEQFF
TRBJ2-5	TRBD1	TRBV24-1	few	TGTGCCACCAGTGATCCCCGGGACAGGGGGCGCGAGACCCAGTACTTC	CATSDPRDRGRETQYF
TRBJ2-3	TRBD2	TRBV12-3/TRBV12-4	many	TGTGCCAGCAGCCTAGCGGGGGGAAACACAGATACGCAGTATTTT	CASSLAGGNTDTQYF
TRBJ2-1	TRBD2	TRBV4-1	.	TGCGCCAGCAGCCATCTGAGGACTAGCGATTACAATGAGCAGTTCTTC	CASSHLRTSDYNEQFF
TRBJ2-2	.	TRBV6-5	many	TGTGCCACCCGTTGGGGGGCGCAGGGGGAGCTGTTTTTT	CATRWGAQGELFF
TRBJ2-3	.	TRBV6-1	many	TGTGCCAGCAGTGAGCTTGGCGGGGGCCTTAACTTTGATACGCAGTATTTT	CASSELGGGLNFDTQYF
TRBJ2-3	.	TRBV20-1	.	TGCAGTGCTAGAGACCACTTGAGCGGAAGCACAGATACGCAGTATTTT	CSARDHLSGSTDTQYF
TRBJ2-5	.	TRBV4-2	.	TGTGCCAGCAGCCCGACACCCGGGGAGACCCAGTACTTC	CASSPTPGETQYF
TRBJ1-2	TRBD1	TRBV9	many	TGTGCCAGCAGCGGGATCTCTTACAGGGGGCACCCAAGCTACACCTTC	CASSGISYRGHPSYTF
TRBJ2-5	TRBD2	TRBV7-2	.	TGTGCCAGCAGCGGGACTAGCGTTTTGGTGACCCAGTACTTC	CASSGTSVLVTQYF
TRBJ1-2	.	TRBV30	many	TGTGCCTTCGGTCGGGCCAACTATGGCTACACCTTC	CAFGRANYGYTF
TRBJ2-5	TRBD1	TRBV6-2/TRBV6-3	.	TGTGCCAGCAGTTATGGGAGACAGGGGGCGGCCCAGTACTTC	CASSYGRQGAAQYF
TRBJ2-1	.	TRBV5-1	many	TGCGCCAGCAGCTTGAGTAGCGGCAATGAGCAGTTCTTC	CASSLSSGNEQFF
TRBJ2-1	.	TRBV6-5	.	TGTGCCAGCAGTTACTTACAACCCTCCTACAATGAGCAGTTCTTC	CASSYLQPSYNEQFF
TRBJ2-3	TRBD2	TRBV7-2	many	TGTGCCAGCAGCTTAGCGGGACTAGCGAGCACAGATACGCAGTATTTT	CASSLAGLASTDTQYF
TRBJ2-7	.	TRBV29-1	many	TGCAGCGTTGAAGATGGCGGGGCCTACGAGCAGTACTTC	CSVEDGGAYEQYF
TRBJ1-1	TRBD1	TRBV5-1	many	TGCGCCAGCAGCCAGGGACAGCCGAACACTGAAGCTTTCTTT	CASSQGQPNTEAFF
TRBJ2-1	TRBD2	TRBV18	.	TGTGCCAGCTCACCAAACGGCGGGGGTGGTGAGCAGTTCTTC	CASSPNGGGGEQFF
TRBJ1-1	.	TRBV18	few	TGTGCCAGCTCACCCGACCTGACAGGAGTAGAAGCTTTCTTT	CASSPDLTGVEAFF
TRBJ1-1	.	TRBV6-1	.	TGTGCCAGCAGGTCGACAGTGAACACTGAAGCTTTCTTT	CASRSTVNTEAFF
TRBJ2-3	TRBD2	TRBV10-3	few	TGTGCCCTCCGGACTAGCGCCGGAAGCACAGATACGCAGTATTTT	CALRTSAGSTDTQYF
TRBJ2-5	.	TRBV10-3	.	TGTGCCATCAGTGAGCCCGCCGGGACTTCCCAGTACTTC	CAISEPAGTSQYF
TRBJ2-7	TRBD1	TRBV6-1	.	TGTGCCAGCAGAAGCCGGGACAGGGGGCTCGTCGAGCAGTACTTC	CASRSRDRGLVEQYF
TRBJ2-1	TRBD2	TRBV11-2	.	TGTGCCAGCAGCTCATCAGGACTAGCGGGAAACTCCTACAATGAGCAGTTCTTC	CASSSSGLAGNSYNEQFF
TRBJ2-7	.	TRBV7-2	.	TGTGCCAGCAGCTTCGACGTCCGGAACCCCTACGAGCAGTACTTC	CASSFDVRNPYEQYF